This paragraph reports one TCR beta chain. Germline V CDR1 and CDR2: LGHNA, YNFKEQ. The CDR3 runs to 18 residues. With 1 base removed from V and 3 bases from J, the gap between germline ends came to 19 bases. Here immunoSEQ multiplex PCR was the method, and the copy in TCRdb shows in-frame clones only, minus some. The table records about 99,000 clones, more than 90% of them present only once. The sample belongs to a study of T cell responses to AZD1222 COVID-19 vaccine. This chain joins TRBV4-2 and TRBJ1-5; D is possibly TRBD1 (5 bases). The input for sequencing was peripheral blood, taken on day 0 of AZD1222 vaccination. The receptor was derived from an adult in good health. CDR3 protein: CASSQVGAGGGINQPQHF. The CDR3 DNA reads as TGTGCCAGCAGCCAAGTAGGGGCCGGCGGAGGGATCAATCAGCCCCAGCATTTT.